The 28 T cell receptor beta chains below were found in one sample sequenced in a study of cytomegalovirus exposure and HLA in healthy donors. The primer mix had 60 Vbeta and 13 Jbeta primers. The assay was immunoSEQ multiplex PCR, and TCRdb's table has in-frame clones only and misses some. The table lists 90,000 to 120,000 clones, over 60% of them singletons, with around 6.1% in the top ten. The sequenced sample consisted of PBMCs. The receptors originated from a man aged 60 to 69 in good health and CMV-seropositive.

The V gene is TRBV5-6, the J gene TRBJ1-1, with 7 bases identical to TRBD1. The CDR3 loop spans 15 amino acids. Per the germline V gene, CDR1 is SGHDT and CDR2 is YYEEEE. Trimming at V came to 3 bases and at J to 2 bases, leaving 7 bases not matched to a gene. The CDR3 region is CASSWAGGTNTEAFF. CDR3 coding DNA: TGTGCCAGCAGCTGGGCAGGGGGTACTAACACTGAAGCTTTCTTT.

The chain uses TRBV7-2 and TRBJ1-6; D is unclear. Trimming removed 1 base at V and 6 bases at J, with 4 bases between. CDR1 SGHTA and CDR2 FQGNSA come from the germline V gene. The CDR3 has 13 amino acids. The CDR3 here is CASSLDLNSPLHF. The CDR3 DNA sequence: TGTGCCAGCAGCTTAGATCTTAATTCACCCCTCCACTTT.

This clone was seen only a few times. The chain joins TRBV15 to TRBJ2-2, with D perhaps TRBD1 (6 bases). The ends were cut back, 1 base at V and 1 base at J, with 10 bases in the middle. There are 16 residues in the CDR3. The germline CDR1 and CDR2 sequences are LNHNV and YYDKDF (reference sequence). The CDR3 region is CATSRVRQENTGELFF. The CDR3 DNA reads TGTGCCACCAGCAGAGTTCGACAGGAGAACACCGGGGAGCTGTTTTTT.

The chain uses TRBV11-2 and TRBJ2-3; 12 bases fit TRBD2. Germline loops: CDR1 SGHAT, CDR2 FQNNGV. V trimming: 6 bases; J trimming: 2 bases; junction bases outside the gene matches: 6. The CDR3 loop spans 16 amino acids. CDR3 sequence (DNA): TGTGCCAGCAGGGTAGGACTAGCGGGGTTCACAGATACGCAGTATTTT. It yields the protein CASRVGLAGFTDTQYF.

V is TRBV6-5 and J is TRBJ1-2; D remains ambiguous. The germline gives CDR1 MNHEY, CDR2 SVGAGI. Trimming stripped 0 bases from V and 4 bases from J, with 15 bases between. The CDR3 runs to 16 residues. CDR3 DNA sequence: TGTGCCAGCAGTTACTCTTCTGGACGGGATTTCTATGGCTACACCTTC. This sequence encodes CASSYSSGRDFYGYTF.

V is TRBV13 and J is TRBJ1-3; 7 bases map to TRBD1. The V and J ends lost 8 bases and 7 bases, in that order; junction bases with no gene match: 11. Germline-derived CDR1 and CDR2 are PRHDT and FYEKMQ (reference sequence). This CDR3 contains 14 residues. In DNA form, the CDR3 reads TGTGCCAGCGGCGAACAGGGGTTTTTCAACACCATATATTTT. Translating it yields CASGEQGFFNTIYF.

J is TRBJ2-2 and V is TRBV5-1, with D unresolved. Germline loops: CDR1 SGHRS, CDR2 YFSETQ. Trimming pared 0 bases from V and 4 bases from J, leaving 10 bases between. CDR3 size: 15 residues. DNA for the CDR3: TGCGCCAGCAGCTTGGGTTTCGGCGGCACCGGGGAGCTGTTTTTT. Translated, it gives CASSLGFGGTGELFF.

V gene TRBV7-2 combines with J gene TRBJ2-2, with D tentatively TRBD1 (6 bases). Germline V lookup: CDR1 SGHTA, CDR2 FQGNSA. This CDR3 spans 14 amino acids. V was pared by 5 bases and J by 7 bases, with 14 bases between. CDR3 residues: CASSGHTGSGELFF. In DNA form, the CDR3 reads TGTGCCAGCAGCGGACATACAGGGAGCGGGGAGCTGTTTTTT.

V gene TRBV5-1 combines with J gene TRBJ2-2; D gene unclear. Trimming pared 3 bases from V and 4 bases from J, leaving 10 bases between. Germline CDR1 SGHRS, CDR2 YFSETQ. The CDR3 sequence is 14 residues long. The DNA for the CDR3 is TGCGCCAGCAGCTCTTCTAGAAGCACCGGGGAGCTGTTTTTT. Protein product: CASSSSRSTGELFF.

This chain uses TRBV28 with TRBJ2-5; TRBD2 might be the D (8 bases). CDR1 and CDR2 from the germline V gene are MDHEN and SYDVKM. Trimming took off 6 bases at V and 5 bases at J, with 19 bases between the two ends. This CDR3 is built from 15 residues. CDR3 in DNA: TGTGCCAGCAGCAGACAGGGCCGCGGGGGGGAGACCCAGTACTTC. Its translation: CASSRQGRGGETQYF.

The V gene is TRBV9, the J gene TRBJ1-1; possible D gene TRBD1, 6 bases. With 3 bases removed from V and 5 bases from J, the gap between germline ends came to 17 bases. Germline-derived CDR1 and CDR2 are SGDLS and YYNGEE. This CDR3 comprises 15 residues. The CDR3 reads CASSEGVGFGTEAFF. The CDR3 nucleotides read TGTGCCAGCAGCGAGGGGGTAGGGTTCGGGACTGAAGCTTTCTTT. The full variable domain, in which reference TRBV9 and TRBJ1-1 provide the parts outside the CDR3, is DSGVTQTPKHLITATGQRVTLRCSPRSGDLSVYWYQQSLDQGLQFLIQYYNGEERAKGNILERFSAQQFPDLHSELNLSSLELGDSALYFCASSEGVGFGTEAFFGQGTRLTVV.

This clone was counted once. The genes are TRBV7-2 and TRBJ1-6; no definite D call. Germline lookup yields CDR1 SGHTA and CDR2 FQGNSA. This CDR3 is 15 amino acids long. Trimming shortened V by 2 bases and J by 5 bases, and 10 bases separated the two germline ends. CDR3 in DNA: TGTGCCAGCAGCTTAAACAGTTTCGATAATTCACCCCTCCACTTT. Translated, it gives CASSLNSFDNSPLHF.

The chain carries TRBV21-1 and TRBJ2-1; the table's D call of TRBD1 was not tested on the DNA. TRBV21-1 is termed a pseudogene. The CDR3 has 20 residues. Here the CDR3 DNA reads TGTGCCAGCAGCAACGGGAGGGACAGGGGTAAGCGGGGGCTTTGGGGTGAGCAGTTCTTC. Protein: CASSNGRDRGKRGLWGEQFF.

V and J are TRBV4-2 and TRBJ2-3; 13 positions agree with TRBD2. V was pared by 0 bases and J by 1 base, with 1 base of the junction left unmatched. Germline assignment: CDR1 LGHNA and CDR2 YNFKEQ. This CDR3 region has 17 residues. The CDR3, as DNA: TGTGCCAGCAGCCAAGAACTAGCGGGGGGGGGCACAGATACGCAGTATTTT. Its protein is CASSQELAGGGTDTQYF.

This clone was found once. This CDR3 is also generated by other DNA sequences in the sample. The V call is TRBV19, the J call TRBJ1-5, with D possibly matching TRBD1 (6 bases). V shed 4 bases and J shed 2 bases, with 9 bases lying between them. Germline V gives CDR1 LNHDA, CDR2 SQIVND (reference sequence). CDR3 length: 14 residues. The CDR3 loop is CASSRNRGNQPQHF. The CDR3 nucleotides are TGTGCCAGTAGTAGGAACAGGGGCAATCAGCCCCAGCATTTT.

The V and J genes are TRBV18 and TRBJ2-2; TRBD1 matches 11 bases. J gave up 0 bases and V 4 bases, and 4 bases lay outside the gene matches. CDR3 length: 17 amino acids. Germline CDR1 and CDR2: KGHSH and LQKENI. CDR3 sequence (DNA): TGTGCCAGCTCACGGCAGGGACAGGGGGCGAACACCGGGGAGCTGTTTTTT. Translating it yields CASSRQGQGANTGELFF.

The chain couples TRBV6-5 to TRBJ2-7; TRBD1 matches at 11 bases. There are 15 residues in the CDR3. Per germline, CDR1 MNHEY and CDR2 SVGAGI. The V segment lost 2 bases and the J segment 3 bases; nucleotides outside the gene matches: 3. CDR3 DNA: TGTGCCAGCAGTTACGGACAGGGGGCATTCTACGAGCAGTACTTC. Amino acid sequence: CASSYGQGAFYEQYF.

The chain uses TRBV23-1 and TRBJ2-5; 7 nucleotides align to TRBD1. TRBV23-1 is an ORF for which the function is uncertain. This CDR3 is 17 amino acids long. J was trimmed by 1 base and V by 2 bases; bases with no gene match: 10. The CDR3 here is CASSQIGTVTCQETQYF. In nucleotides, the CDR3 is TGCGCCAGCAGTCAAATCGGGACAGTTACCTGCCAAGAGACCCAGTACTTC.

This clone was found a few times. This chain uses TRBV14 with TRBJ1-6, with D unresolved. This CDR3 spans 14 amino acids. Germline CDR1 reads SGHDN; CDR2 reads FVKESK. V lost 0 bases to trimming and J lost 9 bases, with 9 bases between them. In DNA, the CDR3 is TGTGCCAGCAGCCAAGACAGGCGTCGTTCACCCCTCCACTTT. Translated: CASSQDRRRSPLHF.

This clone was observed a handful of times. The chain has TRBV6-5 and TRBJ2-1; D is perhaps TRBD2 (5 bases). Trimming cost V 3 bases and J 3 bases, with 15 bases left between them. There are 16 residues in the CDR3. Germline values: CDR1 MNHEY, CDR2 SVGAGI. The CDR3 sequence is CASSYGPRGVYNEQFF. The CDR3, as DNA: TGTGCCAGCAGTTATGGTCCCCGGGGAGTCTACAATGAGCAGTTCTTC.

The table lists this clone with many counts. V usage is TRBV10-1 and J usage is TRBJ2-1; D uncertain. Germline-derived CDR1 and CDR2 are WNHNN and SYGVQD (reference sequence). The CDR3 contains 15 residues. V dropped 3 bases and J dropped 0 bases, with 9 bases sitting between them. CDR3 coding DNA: TGCGCCAGCAGTGAAAGGTCTAGCTCCTACAATGAGCAGTTCTTC. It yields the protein CASSERSSSYNEQFF.

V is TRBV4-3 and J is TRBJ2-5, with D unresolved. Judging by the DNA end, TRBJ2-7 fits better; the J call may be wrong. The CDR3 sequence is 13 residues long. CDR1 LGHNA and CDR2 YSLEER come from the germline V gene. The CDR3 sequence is CASSQGRSYEQYF. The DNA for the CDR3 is TGCGCCAGCAGCCAAGGGAGATCCTACGAGCAGTACTTC.

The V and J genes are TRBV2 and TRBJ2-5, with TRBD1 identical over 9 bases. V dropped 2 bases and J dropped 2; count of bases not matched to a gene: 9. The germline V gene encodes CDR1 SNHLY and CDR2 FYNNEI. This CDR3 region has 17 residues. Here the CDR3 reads CASSEIGWDREQETQYF. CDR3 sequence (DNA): TGTGCCAGCAGTGAAATAGGCTGGGACAGGGAACAAGAGACCCAGTACTTC.

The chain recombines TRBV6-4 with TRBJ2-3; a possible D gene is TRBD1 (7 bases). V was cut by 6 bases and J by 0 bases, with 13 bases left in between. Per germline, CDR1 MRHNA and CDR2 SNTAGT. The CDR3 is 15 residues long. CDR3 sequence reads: CASSGGQSSTDTQYF. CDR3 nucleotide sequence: TGTGCCAGCAGCGGGGGACAGTCTAGCACAGATACGCAGTATTTT.

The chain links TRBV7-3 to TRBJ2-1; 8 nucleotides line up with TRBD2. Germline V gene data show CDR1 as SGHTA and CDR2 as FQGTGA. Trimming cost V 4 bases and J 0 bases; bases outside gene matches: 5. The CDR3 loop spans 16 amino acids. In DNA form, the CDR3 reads TGTGCCAGCAGCTCCGTGAGCGGGAGCTCCTACAATGAGCAGTTCTTC. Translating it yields CASSSVSGSSYNEQFF.

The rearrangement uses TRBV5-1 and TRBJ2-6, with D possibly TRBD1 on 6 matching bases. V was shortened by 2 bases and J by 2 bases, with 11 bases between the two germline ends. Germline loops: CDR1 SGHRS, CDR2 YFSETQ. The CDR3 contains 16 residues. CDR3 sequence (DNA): TGCGCCAGCAGCTTAAGGCAGGGGCCTGGGGCCAACGTCCTGACTTTC. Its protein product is CASSLRQGPGANVLTF.

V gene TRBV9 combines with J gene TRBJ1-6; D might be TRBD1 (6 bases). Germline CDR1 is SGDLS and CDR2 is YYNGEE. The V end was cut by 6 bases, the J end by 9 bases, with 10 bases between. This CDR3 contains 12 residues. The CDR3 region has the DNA TGTGCCAGCATGGGGGCTACTTCACCCCTCCACTTT. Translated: CASMGATSPLHF.

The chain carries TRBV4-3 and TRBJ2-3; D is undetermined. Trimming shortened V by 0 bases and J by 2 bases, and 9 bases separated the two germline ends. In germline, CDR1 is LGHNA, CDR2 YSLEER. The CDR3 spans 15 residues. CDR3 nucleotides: TGCGCCAGCAGCCAAGAAGTCTACGACACAGATACGCAGTATTTT. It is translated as CASSQEVYDTDTQYF.